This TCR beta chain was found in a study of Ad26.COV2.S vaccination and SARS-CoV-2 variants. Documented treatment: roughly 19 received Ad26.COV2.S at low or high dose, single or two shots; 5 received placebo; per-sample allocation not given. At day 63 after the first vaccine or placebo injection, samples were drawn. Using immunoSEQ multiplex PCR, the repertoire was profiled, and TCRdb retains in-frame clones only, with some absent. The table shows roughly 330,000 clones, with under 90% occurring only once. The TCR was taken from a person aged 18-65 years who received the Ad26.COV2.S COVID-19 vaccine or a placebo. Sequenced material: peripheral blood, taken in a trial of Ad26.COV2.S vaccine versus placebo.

In nucleotides, the CDR3 is TGTGCCAGCAGCGCCCGACAGAATAATTCACCCCTCCACTTT. Translated, it gives CASSARQNNSPLHF. The chain recombines TRBV9 with TRBJ1-6, with D perhaps TRBD1 (5 bases). V was trimmed by 3 bases and J by 5 bases, leaving 9 bases between them. This CDR3 is built from 14 residues. CDR1 SGDLS and CDR2 YYNGEE come from the germline V gene.